This T cell receptor (beta chain) was sequenced during a study of CD8 T cells in Susac syndrome. TCR beta sequencing was performed on blood CD8+ and CD4+ T cells. TEMRA cells were FACS-enriched, unlike CD8+ and CD4+ T cells, which were negatively isolated. Unmatched junction bases numbered 9, after V lost 7 bases and J lost 7 bases. The CDR3 totals 13 residues. The germline CDR1 and CDR2 sequences are DFQATT and SNEGSKA (reference sequence). Random hexamers primed reverse transcription of 0.5 to 1 ug RNA. It was immunoSEQ multiplex PCR that amplified TCR beta CDR3 across 54 Vbeta and 13 Jbeta. TCRdb called the immunoSEQ multiplex PCR reads again in MiXCR, with one record for every CDR3 protein. The sample holds about 66,000 distinct CDR3 sequences, around 96% seen once.

Source material: CD8+ T cells from PBMCs. The chain combines TRBV20-1 with TRBJ2-7; 11 nucleotides match TRBD1. The origin of this receptor is a human donor with multiple sclerosis. The chain's CDR3 is CSVPGQGVVEQYF. The DNA for the CDR3 is TGCAGTGTACCGGGACAGGGGGTAGTAGAGCAGTACTTC.